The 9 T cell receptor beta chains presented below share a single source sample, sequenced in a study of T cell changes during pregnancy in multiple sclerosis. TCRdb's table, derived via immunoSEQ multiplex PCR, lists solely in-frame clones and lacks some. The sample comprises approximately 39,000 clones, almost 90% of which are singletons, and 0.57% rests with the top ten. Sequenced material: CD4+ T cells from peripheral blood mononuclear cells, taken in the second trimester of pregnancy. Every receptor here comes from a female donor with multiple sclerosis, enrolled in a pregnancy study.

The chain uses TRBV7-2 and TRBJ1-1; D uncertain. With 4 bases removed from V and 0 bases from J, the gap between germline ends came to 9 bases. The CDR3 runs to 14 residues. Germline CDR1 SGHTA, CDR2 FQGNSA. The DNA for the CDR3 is TGTGCCAGCAGCTCCCACAGCATGAACACTGAAGCTTTCTTT. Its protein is CASSSHSMNTEAFF.

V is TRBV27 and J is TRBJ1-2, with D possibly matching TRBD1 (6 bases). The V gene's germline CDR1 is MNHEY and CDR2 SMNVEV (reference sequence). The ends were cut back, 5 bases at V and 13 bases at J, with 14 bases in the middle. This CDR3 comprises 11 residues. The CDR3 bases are TGTGCCAGCAGTCAACAGGGTACGATCACCTTC. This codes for CASSQQGTITF.

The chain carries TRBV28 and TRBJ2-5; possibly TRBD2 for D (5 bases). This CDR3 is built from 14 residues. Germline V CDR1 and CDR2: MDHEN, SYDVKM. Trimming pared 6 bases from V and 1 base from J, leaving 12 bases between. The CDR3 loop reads CASSPARAQETQYF. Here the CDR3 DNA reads TGTGCCAGCAGCCCAGCGAGGGCCCAAGAGACCCAGTACTTC.

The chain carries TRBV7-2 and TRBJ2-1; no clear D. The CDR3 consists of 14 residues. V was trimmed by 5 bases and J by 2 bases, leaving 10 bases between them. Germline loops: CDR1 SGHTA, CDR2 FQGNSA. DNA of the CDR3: TGTGCCAGCAGCCCCCACCGGGCCTACAATGAGCAGTTCTTC. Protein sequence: CASSPHRAYNEQFF.

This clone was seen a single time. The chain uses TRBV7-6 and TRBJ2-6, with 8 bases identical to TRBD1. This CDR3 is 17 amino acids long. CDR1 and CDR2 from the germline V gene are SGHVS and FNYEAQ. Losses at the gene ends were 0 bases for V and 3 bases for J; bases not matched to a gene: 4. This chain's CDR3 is CASSLAGTGGGANVLTF. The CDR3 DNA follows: TGTGCCAGCAGCTTAGCCGGTACAGGGGGTGGGGCCAACGTCCTGACTTTC.

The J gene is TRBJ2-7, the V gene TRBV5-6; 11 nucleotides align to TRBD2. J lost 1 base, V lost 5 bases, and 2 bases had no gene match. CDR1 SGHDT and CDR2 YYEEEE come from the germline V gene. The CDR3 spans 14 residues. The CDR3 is CASRLAGDSYEQYF. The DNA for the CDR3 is TGTGCCAGCAGACTAGCGGGAGATTCCTACGAGCAGTACTTC. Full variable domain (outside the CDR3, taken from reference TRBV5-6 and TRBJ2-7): DAGVTQSPTHLIKTRGQQVTLRCSPKSGHDTVSWYQQALGQGPQFIFQYYEEEERQRGNFPDRFSGHQFPNYSSELNVNALLLGDSALYLCASRLAGDSYEQYFGPGTRLTVT.

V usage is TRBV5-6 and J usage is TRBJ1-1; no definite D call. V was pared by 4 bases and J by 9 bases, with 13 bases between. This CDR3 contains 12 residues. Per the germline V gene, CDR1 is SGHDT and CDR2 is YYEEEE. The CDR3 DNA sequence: TGTGCCAGCAGCCTAGAGCCGGGGAAAGCTTTCTTT. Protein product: CASSLEPGKAFF.

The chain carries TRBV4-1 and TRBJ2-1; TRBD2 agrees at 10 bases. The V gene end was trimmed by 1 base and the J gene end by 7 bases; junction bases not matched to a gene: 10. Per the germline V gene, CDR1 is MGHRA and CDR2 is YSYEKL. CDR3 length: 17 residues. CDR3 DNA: TGCGCCAGCAGCCAAGTCCCTAGCGGGAGCCTTCGGAATGAGCAGTTCTTC. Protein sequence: CASSQVPSGSLRNEQFF.

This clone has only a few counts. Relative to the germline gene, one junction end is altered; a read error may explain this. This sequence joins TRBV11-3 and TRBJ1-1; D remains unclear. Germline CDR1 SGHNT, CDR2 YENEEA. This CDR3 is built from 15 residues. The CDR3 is CASTLGGEVGTEAFF. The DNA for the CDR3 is TGTGCCAGCACCTTAGGCGGCGAAGTTGGCACTGAAGCTTTCTTT.